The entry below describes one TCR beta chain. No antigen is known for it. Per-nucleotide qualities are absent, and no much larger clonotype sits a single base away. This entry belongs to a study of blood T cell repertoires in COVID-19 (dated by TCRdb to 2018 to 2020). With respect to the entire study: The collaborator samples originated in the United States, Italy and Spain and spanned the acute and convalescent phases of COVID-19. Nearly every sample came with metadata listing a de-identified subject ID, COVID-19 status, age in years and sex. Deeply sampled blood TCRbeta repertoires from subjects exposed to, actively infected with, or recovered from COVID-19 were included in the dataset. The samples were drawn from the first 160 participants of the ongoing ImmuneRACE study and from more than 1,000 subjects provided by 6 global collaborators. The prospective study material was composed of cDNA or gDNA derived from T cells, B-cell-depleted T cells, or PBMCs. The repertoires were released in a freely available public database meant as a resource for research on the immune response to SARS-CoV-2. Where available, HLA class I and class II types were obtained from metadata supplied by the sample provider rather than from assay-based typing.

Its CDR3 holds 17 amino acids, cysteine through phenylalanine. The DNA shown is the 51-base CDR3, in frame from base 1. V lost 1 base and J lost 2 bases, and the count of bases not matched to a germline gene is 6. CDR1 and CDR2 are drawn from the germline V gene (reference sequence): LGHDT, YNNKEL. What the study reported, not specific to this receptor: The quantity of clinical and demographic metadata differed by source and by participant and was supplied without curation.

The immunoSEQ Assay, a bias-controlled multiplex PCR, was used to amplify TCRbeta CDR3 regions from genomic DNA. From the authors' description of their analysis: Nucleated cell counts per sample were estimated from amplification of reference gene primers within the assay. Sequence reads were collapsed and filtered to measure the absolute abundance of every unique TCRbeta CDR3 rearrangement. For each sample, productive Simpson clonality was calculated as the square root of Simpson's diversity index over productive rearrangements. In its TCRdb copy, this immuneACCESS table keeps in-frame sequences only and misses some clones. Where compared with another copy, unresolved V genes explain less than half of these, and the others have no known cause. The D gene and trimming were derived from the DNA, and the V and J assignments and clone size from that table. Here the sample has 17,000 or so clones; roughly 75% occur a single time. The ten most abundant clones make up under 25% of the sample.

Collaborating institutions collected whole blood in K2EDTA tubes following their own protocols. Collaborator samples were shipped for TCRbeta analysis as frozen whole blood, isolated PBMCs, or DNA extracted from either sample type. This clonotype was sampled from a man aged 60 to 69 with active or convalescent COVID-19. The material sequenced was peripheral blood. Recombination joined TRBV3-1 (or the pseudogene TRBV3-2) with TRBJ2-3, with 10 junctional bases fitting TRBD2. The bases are TGTGCCAGCAGCCAAGGAATAGCGGGGGGTACCACAGATACGCAGTATTTT. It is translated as CASSQGIAGGTTDTQYF.